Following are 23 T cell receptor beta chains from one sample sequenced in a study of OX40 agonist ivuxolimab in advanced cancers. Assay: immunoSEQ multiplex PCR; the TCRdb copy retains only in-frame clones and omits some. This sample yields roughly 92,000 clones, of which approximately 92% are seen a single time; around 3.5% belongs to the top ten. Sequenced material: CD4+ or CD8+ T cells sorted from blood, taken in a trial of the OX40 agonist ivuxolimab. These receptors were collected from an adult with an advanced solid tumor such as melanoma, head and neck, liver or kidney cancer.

The CDR3 loop reads CSVDGGNEQFF. The CDR3, as DNA: TGCAGCGTTGACGGGGGAAATGAGCAGTTCTTC. V and J are TRBV29-1 and TRBJ2-1; tentative D call: TRBD2 (6 bases). The length of the CDR3 is 11 residues. The germline CDR1 and CDR2 sequences are SQVTM and ANQGSEA. Trimming shortened V by 3 bases and J by 7 bases, and 7 bases separated the two germline ends.

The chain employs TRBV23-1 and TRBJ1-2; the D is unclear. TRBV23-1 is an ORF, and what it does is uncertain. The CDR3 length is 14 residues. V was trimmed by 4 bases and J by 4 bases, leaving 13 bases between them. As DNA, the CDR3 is TGCGCCAGCAGTCCGCGGACTACCGCCTATGGCTACACCTTC. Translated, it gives CASSPRTTAYGYTF.

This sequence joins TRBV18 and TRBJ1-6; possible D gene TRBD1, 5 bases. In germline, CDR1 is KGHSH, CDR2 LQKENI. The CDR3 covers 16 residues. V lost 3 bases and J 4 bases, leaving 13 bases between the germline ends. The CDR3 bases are TGTGCCAGCTCACCGGGAGAGGGGAGGTATAATTCACCCCTCCACTTT. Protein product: CASSPGEGRYNSPLHF.

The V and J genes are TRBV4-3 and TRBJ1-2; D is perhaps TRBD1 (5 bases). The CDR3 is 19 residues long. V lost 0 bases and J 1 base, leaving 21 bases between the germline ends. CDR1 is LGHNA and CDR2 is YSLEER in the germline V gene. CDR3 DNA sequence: TGCGCCAGCAGCCAAGATCTATCCAGGGAGGACTGGGTTAACTATGGCTACACCTTC. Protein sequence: CASSQDLSREDWVNYGYTF.

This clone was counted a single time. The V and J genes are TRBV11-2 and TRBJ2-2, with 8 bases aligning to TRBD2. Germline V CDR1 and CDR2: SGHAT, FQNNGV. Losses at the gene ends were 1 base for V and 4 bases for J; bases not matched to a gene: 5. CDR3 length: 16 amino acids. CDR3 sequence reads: CASSLATAGATGELFF. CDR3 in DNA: TGTGCCAGCAGCTTAGCTACAGCGGGAGCCACCGGGGAGCTGTTTTTT.

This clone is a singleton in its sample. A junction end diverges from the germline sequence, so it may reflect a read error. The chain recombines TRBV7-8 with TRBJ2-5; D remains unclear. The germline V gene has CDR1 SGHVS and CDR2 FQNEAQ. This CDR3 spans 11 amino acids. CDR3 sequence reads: CASSLGATFHF. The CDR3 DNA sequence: TGTGCCAGCAGCTTAGGGGCCACGTTTCACTTC.

CDR3 DNA sequence: TGTGCCATCCAAACGGGGACCGGGGAGCTGTTTTTT. Residues: CAIQTGTGELFF. This sequence joins TRBV19 and TRBJ2-2; D is perhaps TRBD2 (5 bases). Germline CDR1 LNHDA, CDR2 SQIVND (reference sequence). V was pared by 10 bases and J by 5 bases, with 11 bases between. The CDR3 totals 12 residues.

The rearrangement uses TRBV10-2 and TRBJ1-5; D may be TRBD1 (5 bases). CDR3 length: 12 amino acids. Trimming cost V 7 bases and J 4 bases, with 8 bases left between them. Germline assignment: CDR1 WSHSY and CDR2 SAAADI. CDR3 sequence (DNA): TGCGCCAGCACACCAGGGAATCAGCCCCAGCATTTT. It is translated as CASTPGNQPQHF.

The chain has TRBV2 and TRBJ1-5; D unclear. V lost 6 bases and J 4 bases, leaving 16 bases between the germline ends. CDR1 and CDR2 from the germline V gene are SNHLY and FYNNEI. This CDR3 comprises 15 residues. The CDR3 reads CASRPGRAVNQPQHF. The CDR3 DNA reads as TGTGCCAGCAGACCGGGCCGCGCGGTAAATCAGCCCCAGCATTTT.

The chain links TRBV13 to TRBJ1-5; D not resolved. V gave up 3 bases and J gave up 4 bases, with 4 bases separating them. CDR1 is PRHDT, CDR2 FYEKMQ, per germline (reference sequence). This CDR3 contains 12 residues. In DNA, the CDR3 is TGTGCCAGCAGCTTCCCTAATCAGCCCCAGCATTTT. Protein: CASSFPNQPQHF.

CDR3 nucleotide sequence: TGTGCCTGGAGTGGGGAGTATCGCCCTGGGAGCACTGAAGCTTTCTTT. It specifies CAWSGEYRPGSTEAFF. This chain joins TRBV30 and TRBJ1-1; no clear D. The ends were cut back, 1 base at V and 4 bases at J, with 19 bases in the middle. CDR1 GTSNPN and CDR2 SVGIG come from the germline V gene (reference sequence). CDR3 size: 16 residues.

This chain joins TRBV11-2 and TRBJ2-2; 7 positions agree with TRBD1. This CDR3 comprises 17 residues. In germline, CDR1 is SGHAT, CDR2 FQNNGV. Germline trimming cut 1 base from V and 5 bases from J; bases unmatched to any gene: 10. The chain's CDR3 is CASSLAADRFETGELFF. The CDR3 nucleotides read TGTGCCAGCAGCTTAGCCGCGGACAGGTTTGAGACCGGGGAGCTGTTTTTT. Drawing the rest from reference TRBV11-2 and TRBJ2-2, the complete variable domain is EAGVAQSPRYKIIEKRQSVAFWCNPISGHATLYWYQQILGQGPKLLIQFQNNGVVDDSQLPKDRFSAERLKGVDSTLKIQPAKLEDSAVYLCASSLAADRFETGELFFGEGSRLTVL.

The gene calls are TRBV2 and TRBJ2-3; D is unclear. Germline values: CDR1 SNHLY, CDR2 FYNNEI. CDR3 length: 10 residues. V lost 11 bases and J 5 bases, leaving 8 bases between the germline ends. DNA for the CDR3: TGTGCCGCCACAGAAGATACGCAGTATTTT. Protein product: CAATEDTQYF.

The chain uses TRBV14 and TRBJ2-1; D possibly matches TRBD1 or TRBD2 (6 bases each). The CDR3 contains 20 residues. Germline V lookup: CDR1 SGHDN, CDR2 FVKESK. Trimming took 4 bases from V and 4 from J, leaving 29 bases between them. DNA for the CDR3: TGTGCCAGCAGCCCCCACCCAAGAAGGAGCCCAATAGGGGGGTACAATGAGCAGTTCTTC. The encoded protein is CASSPHPRRSPIGGYNEQFF.

The CDR3 loop reads CASSLRGSEAFF. For the CDR3, the DNA is TGTGCCAGCAGCCTAAGGGGTTCTGAAGCTTTCTTT. The chain recombines TRBV13 with TRBJ1-1; tentatively, D is TRBD1 (5 bases). V was trimmed by 5 bases and J by 6 bases, leaving 10 bases between them. Germline CDR1 and CDR2: PRHDT and FYEKMQ (reference sequence). The CDR3 length is 12 residues.

The DNA of the CDR3 is TGTGCCAGCAGTACCCCCGGGGTGGATGGCTACACCTTC. As protein: CASSTPGVDGYTF. The chain is built from TRBV6-5 and TRBJ1-2; D remains unclear. Trimming shortened V by 5 bases and J by 6 bases, and 13 bases separated the two germline ends. Germline assignment: CDR1 MNHEY and CDR2 SVGAGI. This CDR3 is built from 13 residues.

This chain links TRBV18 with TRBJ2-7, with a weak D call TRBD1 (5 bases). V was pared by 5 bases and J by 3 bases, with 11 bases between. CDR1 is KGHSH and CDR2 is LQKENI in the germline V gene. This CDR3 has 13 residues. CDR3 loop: CASSGQGSYEQYF. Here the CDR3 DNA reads TGTGCCAGCTCAGGGCAGGGTAGCTACGAGCAGTACTTC.

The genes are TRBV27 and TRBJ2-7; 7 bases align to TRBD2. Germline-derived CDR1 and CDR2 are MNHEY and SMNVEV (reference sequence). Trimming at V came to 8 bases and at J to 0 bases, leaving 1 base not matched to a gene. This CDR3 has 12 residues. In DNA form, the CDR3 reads TGTGCCAGCGGGGACTACTCCTACGAGCAGTACTTC. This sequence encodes CASGDYSYEQYF.

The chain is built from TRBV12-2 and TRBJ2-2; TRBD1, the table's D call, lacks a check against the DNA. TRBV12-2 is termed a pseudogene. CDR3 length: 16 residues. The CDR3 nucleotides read TGTGCAAGTCGCCACTTCAGGGGGATCCTCACCGGGGAGCTGTTTTTT. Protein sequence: CASRHFRGILTGELFF.

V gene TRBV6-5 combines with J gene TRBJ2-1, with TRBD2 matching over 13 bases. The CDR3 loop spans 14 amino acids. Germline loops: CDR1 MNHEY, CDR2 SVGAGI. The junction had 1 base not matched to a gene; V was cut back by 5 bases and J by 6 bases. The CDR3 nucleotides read TGTGCCAGCAGTGGGACTAGCGGGATCAATGAGCAGTTCTTC. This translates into CASSGTSGINEQFF.

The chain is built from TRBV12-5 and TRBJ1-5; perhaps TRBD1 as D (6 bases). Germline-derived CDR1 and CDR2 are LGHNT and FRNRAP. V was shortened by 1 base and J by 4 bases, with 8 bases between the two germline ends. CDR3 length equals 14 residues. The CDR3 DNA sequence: TGTGCTAGTGGTTTGGATCAGGGGAATCAGCCCCAGCATTTT. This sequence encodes CASGLDQGNQPQHF.

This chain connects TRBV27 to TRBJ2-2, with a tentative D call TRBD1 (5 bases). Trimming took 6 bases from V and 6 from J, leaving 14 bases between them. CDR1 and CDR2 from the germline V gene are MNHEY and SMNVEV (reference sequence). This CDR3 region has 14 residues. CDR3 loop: CASSPSLGPGELFF. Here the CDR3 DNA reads TGTGCCAGCAGCCCCTCTCTGGGGCCCGGGGAGCTGTTTTTT.

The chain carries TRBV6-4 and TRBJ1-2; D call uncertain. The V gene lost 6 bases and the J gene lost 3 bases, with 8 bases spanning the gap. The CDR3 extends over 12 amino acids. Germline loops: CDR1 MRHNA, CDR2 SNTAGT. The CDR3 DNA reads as TGTGCCAGCAGGGTTGGCGACTATGGCTACACCTTC. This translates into CASRVGDYGYTF.